The next 6 T cell receptor beta chains were all read from a single sample in a study of T cells in tuberculosis (dated by TCRdb to 2016 to 2018). This specimen's time point label, interpreted: new active TB diagnosis, blood taken before or within 7 days of starting treatment. The library was built by means of the immunoSEQ multiplex PCR assay. The table was pulled from immuneACCESS by TCRdb, which kept in-frame rearrangements only. Such tables lose some clones; where checked, under half of the loss comes from unresolved V genes, and the rest has no known cause. In all, the sample holds 35,000 to 45,000 clones, and approximately 94% of those were seen once. Together, the top ten hold more than 4% of the sample. Sequencing was performed on PBMCs, taken at tuberculosis diagnosis. Receptors originate from an adult with tuberculosis.

The chain joins TRBV7-2 to TRBJ1-3; 7 bases match TRBD1. The CDR3 length is 15 residues. The J segment lost 6 bases and the V segment lost 2 bases, leaving 7 bases of the junction unmatched. The germline CDR1 and CDR2 sequences are SGHTA and FQGNSA. The CDR3 region is CASSLRITGVNTIYF. The CDR3 coding sequence is TGTGCCAGCAGCTTAAGGATAACAGGGGTAAACACCATATATTTT.

J is TRBJ1-2 and V is TRBV7-2, with TRBD1 as a possible D gene (5 bases). The CDR3 covers 15 residues. With 3 bases removed from V and 6 bases from J, the gap between germline ends came to 17 bases. Germline V gene sequence: CDR1 SGHTA, CDR2 FQGNSA. CDR3 sequence reads: CASSLAIREGNGYTF. The CDR3 region has the DNA TGTGCCAGCAGCTTGGCGATACGGGAGGGGAATGGCTACACCTTC.

This rearrangement joins TRBV25-1 to TRBJ1-3, with 10 bases identical to TRBD1. Germline V lookup: CDR1 MGHDK, CDR2 SYGVNS. V shed 8 bases, J shed 2 bases, and the junction held 0 bases outside the gene matches. The length of the CDR3 is 13 residues. The CDR3 coding sequence is TGTGCCAGCGGGACAGGGGCTGGAAACACCATATATTTT. Translating it yields CASGTGAGNTIYF.

The count of this clone is one. The chain employs TRBV11-3 and TRBJ2-7, with a possible D match to TRBD1 (6 bases). The germline V gene encodes CDR1 SGHNT and CDR2 YENEEA. The CDR3 loop spans 16 amino acids. V dropped 3 bases and J dropped 3 bases, with 18 bases sitting between them. This CDR3 is CASSFRGNGRNYEQYF. DNA for the CDR3: TGTGCCAGCAGCTTTAGGGGGAATGGGCGGAACTACGAGCAGTACTTC.

There are a few counts of this clone. This chain joins TRBV7-2 and TRBJ1-2; no definite D call. The CDR3 is 13 residues long. Germline loops: CDR1 SGHTA, CDR2 FQGNSA. The V end was cut by 3 bases, the J end by 8 bases, with 13 bases between. As DNA, the CDR3 is TGTGCCAGCAGCTTTGGTGCGGGAAAGGGCTACACCTTC. Its protein is CASSFGAGKGYTF.

This chain connects TRBV5-5 to TRBJ2-7; TRBD1 is a possible D gene (5 bases). Germline V gives CDR1 SGHKS, CDR2 YYEKEE (reference sequence). With 2 bases removed from V and 3 bases from J, the gap between germline ends came to 9 bases. This CDR3 has 13 amino acids. In DNA form, the CDR3 reads TGTGCCAGCAGCTTTCCCCAGGGCTACGAGCAGTACTTC. Protein product: CASSFPQGYEQYF.